This T cell receptor (beta chain) was captured by sequencing in a study of T cell responses to AZD1222 COVID-19 vaccine. Study outcomes and limitations: The donor cohort was predominantly white British with a female majority, and clonal diversity may have been underestimated. Along spike, vaccine-associated CD4 TCRs were found throughout, with dominance at 160-218 and 743-854. Every sample of the repertoires postdated the peak T cell response.

Trimming shortened V by 0 bases and J by 4 bases, and 15 bases separated the two germline ends. The CDR3 sequence is 16 residues long. The germline V gene encodes CDR1 MGHRA and CDR2 YSYEKL. With respect to this clone: Antigen unknown.

Sequencing was performed with immunoSEQ multiplex PCR; in TCRdb, only in-frame clones are kept and a portion is missing. The repertoire consists of 160,000 or so clones, with about nine tenths occurring once and the leading ten covering just under 7%. The chain couples TRBV4-1 to TRBJ1-2, with unresolved D. The origin of this receptor is an adult who had recovered from COVID-19. The input for sequencing was peripheral blood, taken after recovery from COVID-19. The CDR3 DNA follows: TGCGCCAGCAGCCAAGAAGAACCCAAAAGAGGCTATGGCTACACCTTC. It translates to CASSQEEPKRGYGYTF.